This is a list of T cell receptor beta chains from one sample in a study of PD-1 blockade in classical Hodgkin lymphoma. Using immunoSEQ multiplex PCR, the repertoire was profiled, and TCRdb retains in-frame clones only, with some absent. The sample has roughly 81,000 clones, around 90% seen once. Specimen: peripheral blood mononuclear cells (PBMCs), collected before the second cycle of nivolumab. These receptors all stem from a human donor with classical Hodgkin lymphoma. The CDR3 runs from the conserved cysteine through the conserved F or W. A D gene is named only where the DNA matches it firmly. For some rows the clone size is stated as once, few or many, or as a class when expanded; others skip it.

CDR3aa: CASSRDGIAVSYNEQFF
CDR3nt: TGTGCCAGCTCAAGGGATGGGATAGCGGTCTCCTACAATGAGCAGTTCTTC
d_gene: NA
abundance: NA
v_gene: TRBV18
len: 17
j_gene: TRBJ2-1

CDR3aa: CSVVGLAENTGELFF
CDR3nt: TGCAGCGTTGTGGGACTAGCGGAAAACACCGGGGAGCTGTTTTTT
d_gene: TRBD2
abundance: few
v_gene: TRBV29-1
len: 15
j_gene: TRBJ2-2

CDR3aa: CSVEEARLNEQFF
CDR3nt: TGCAGCGTAGAGGAGGCCCGGCTCAATGAGCAGTTCTTC
d_gene: NA
abundance: once
v_gene: TRBV29-1
len: 13
j_gene: TRBJ2-1

CDR3aa: CSVENPSSSYYNEQFF
CDR3nt: TGCAGCGTTGAAAATCCCAGTTCCAGCTACTACAATGAGCAGTTCTTC
d_gene: NA
abundance: NA
v_gene: TRBV29-1
len: 16
j_gene: TRBJ2-1

CDR3aa: CASRAGVTGELFF
CDR3nt: TGTGCCAGCAGGGCGGGGGTTACCGGGGAGCTGTTTTTT
d_gene: TRBD2
abundance: NA
v_gene: TRBV5-4
len: 13
j_gene: TRBJ2-2

CDR3aa: CASSLDGGAYRDSTDTQYF
CDR3nt: TGTGCCAGCAGCTTAGATGGAGGGGCTTACCGGGATAGCACAGATACGCAGTATTTT
d_gene: NA
abundance: NA
v_gene: TRBV11-2
len: 19
j_gene: TRBJ2-3

CDR3aa: CSGTRGQGAYYNEQFF
CDR3nt: TGCAGCGGTACGCGGGGACAGGGGGCTTACTACAATGAGCAGTTCTTC
d_gene: TRBD1
abundance: NA
v_gene: TRBV29-1
len: 16
j_gene: TRBJ2-1

CDR3aa: CASSPVAGGSYEQYF
CDR3nt: TGTGCCAGCAGCCCCGTAGCGGGGGGCTCCTACGAGCAGTACTTC
d_gene: TRBD2
abundance: NA
v_gene: TRBV5-4
len: 15
j_gene: TRBJ2-7

CDR3aa: CASSPRTGGWETQYF
CDR3nt: TGTGCCAGCAGCCCTAGGACAGGGGGCTGGGAGACCCAGTACTTC
d_gene: TRBD1
abundance: NA
v_gene: TRBV14
len: 15
j_gene: TRBJ2-5

CDR3aa: CASSPDYSYEQYF
CDR3nt: TGTGCCAGCAGCCCAGATTATTCCTACGAGCAGTACTTC
d_gene: NA
abundance: NA
v_gene: TRBV9
len: 13
j_gene: TRBJ2-7

CDR3aa: CASSEVEVAVNEQYF
CDR3nt: TGTGCCAGCAGTGAAGTTGAGGTAGCGGTTAACGAGCAGTACTTC
d_gene: NA
abundance: NA
v_gene: TRBV2
len: 15
j_gene: TRBJ2-7

CDR3aa: CASSPLHSGSYNEQFF
CDR3nt: TGTGCCAGCTCACCACTACATAGCGGGAGCTACAATGAGCAGTTCTTC
d_gene: TRBD2
abundance: NA
v_gene: TRBV18
len: 16
j_gene: TRBJ2-1

CDR3aa: CASSALLGAAGNTIYF
CDR3nt: TGTGCCAGTAGTGCACTTCTGGGGGCTGCTGGAAACACCATATATTTT
d_gene: NA
abundance: NA
v_gene: TRBV19
len: 16
j_gene: TRBJ1-3

CDR3aa: CASSGTGRGYTF
CDR3nt: TGTGCCAGCAGCGGGACAGGGCGAGGCTACACCTTC
d_gene: TRBD1
abundance: few
v_gene: TRBV5-4
len: 12
j_gene: TRBJ1-2

CDR3aa: CASSLTGGYSNQPQHF
CDR3nt: TGTGCCAGCAGTCTAACCGGGGGTTATAGCAATCAGCCCCAGCATTTT
d_gene: NA
abundance: once
v_gene: TRBV28
len: 16
j_gene: TRBJ1-5

CDR3aa: CASIGTSGSVTQYF
CDR3nt: TGCGCCAGCATTGGGACTAGCGGGAGTGTTACGCAGTATTTT
d_gene: TRBD2
abundance: NA
v_gene: TRBV5-1
len: 14
j_gene: TRBJ2-3

CDR3aa: CASSIHPSGNSYEQYF
CDR3nt: TGTGCCAGCAGCATCCACCCTAGCGGGAACTCCTACGAGCAGTACTTC
d_gene: TRBD2
abundance: NA
v_gene: TRBV7-2
len: 16
j_gene: TRBJ2-7

CDR3aa: CAWSRTGTSGRANTGELFF
CDR3nt: TGTGCCTGGAGTCGAACCGGGACTAGCGGGAGGGCGAACACCGGGGAGCTGTTTTTT
d_gene: TRBD2
abundance: NA
v_gene: TRBV30
len: 19
j_gene: TRBJ2-2

CDR3aa: CASSLTGGRFGETQYF
CDR3nt: TGTGCCAGCAGCTTAACAGGGGGAAGGTTCGGAGAGACCCAGTACTTC
d_gene: TRBD1
abundance: NA
v_gene: TRBV5-6
len: 16
j_gene: TRBJ2-5

CDR3aa: CASLTGIDYGYTF
CDR3nt: TGCGCCAGCCTGACAGGGATCGACTATGGCTACACCTTC
d_gene: TRBD1
abundance: few
v_gene: TRBV10-1
len: 13
j_gene: TRBJ1-2

CDR3aa: CASSVEQGRQETQYF
CDR3nt: TGTGCCAGCAGCGTAGAACAGGGAAGACAAGAGACCCAGTACTTC
d_gene: NA
abundance: NA
v_gene: TRBV9
len: 15
j_gene: TRBJ2-5

CDR3aa: CASSSLGRTSSGNTIYF
CDR3nt: TGTGCCAGCAGTTCCCTTGGGCGGACGAGCTCTGGAAACACCATATATTTT
d_gene: NA
abundance: NA
v_gene: TRBV27
len: 17
j_gene: TRBJ1-3

CDR3aa: CASSLEATDTQYF
CDR3nt: TGCGCCAGCAGCCTCGAGGCCACAGATACGCAGTATTTT
d_gene: NA
abundance: NA
v_gene: TRBV5-1
len: 13
j_gene: TRBJ2-3

CDR3aa: CATRMEGPGELFF
CDR3nt: TGTGCCACAAGGATGGAGGGGCCCGGGGAGCTGTTTTTT
d_gene: NA
abundance: NA
v_gene: TRBV6-6
len: 13
j_gene: TRBJ2-2

CDR3aa: CASSRKGQHQNTGELFF
CDR3nt: TGTGCCAGCAGCAGAAAGGGACAGCACCAGAACACCGGGGAGCTGTTTTTT
d_gene: TRBD1
abundance: many
v_gene: TRBV5-4
len: 17
j_gene: TRBJ2-2

CDR3aa: CASSQEVLGFNEQFF
CDR3nt: TGTGCCAGCAGCCAGGAGGTACTAGGGTTCAATGAGCAGTTCTTC
d_gene: NA
abundance: NA
v_gene: TRBV27
len: 15
j_gene: TRBJ2-1

CDR3aa: CASSENILGGYTF
CDR3nt: TGCGCCAGCAGTGAGAACATTCTCGGGGGCTACACCTTC
d_gene: NA
abundance: few
v_gene: TRBV10-2
len: 13
j_gene: TRBJ1-2

CDR3aa: CASSNWGTSYTF
CDR3nt: TGTGCCAGCAGTAATTGGGGGACTTCCTACACCTTC
d_gene: NA
abundance: NA
v_gene: TRBV28
len: 12
j_gene: TRBJ1-2

CDR3aa: CASSLSLGAYEQYF
CDR3nt: TGTGCCAGCAGCTTGTCCCTAGGGGCCTACGAGCAGTACTTC
d_gene: NA
abundance: NA
v_gene: TRBV5-5
len: 14
j_gene: TRBJ2-7

CDR3aa: CASSLDLATEQYF
CDR3nt: TGCGCCAGCAGCTTGGACTTAGCTACTGAGCAGTACTTC
d_gene: NA
abundance: NA
v_gene: TRBV5-1
len: 13
j_gene: TRBJ2-7

CDR3aa: CASRPLADPRVETQYF
CDR3nt: TGTGCCAGCAGACCCCTAGCGGACCCGAGAGTGGAGACCCAGTACTTC
d_gene: TRBD2
abundance: NA
v_gene: TRBV27
len: 16
j_gene: TRBJ2-5

CDR3aa: CASSPRQGARGYTF
CDR3nt: TGTGCCAGCAGTCCTCGACAGGGGGCTCGCGGCTACACCTTC
d_gene: TRBD1
abundance: NA
v_gene: TRBV6-1
len: 14
j_gene: TRBJ1-2

CDR3aa: CASSTLATGMNTEAFF
CDR3nt: TGTGCCAGTAGTACCCTCGCGACAGGGATGAACACTGAAGCTTTCTTT
d_gene: TRBD1
abundance: NA
v_gene: TRBV19
len: 16
j_gene: TRBJ1-1

CDR3aa: CASSLLLGRGGSYNEQFF
CDR3nt: TGTGCCAGCAGTTTATTGCTAGGTCGGGGGGGTTCCTACAATGAGCAGTTCTTC
d_gene: TRBD2
abundance: NA
v_gene: TRBV28
len: 18
j_gene: TRBJ2-1

CDR3aa: CASSHSSPGGNSGNTIYF
CDR3nt: TGTGCCAGCAGTCATTCTAGCCCAGGGGGCAACTCTGGAAACACCATATATTTT
d_gene: TRBD1
abundance: NA
v_gene: TRBV28
len: 18
j_gene: TRBJ1-3

CDR3aa: CASSSSGRGSYNEQFF
CDR3nt: TGTGCCAGCAGCAGTAGCGGGAGGGGTTCCTACAATGAGCAGTTCTTC
d_gene: TRBD2
abundance: NA
v_gene: TRBV11-2
len: 16
j_gene: TRBJ2-1

CDR3aa: CASSVATGVGNEQFF
CDR3nt: TGTGCCAGCAGCGTAGCCACAGGGGTAGGGAATGAGCAGTTCTTC
d_gene: TRBD1
abundance: NA
v_gene: TRBV9
len: 15
j_gene: TRBJ2-1

CDR3aa: CASSWLGEGSGNTIYF
CDR3nt: TGTGCCAGCAGTTGGCTGGGTGAGGGGTCTGGAAACACCATATATTTT
d_gene: NA
abundance: NA
v_gene: TRBV28
len: 16
j_gene: TRBJ1-3

CDR3aa: CASGLAGLAGGGYEQYF
CDR3nt: TGTGCTAGTGGTTTGGCGGGACTAGCGGGAGGTGGATACGAGCAGTACTTC
d_gene: TRBD2
abundance: NA
v_gene: TRBV12-5
len: 17
j_gene: TRBJ2-7

CDR3aa: CASSETGISGYEQYF
CDR3nt: TGTGCCAGCAGTGAAACCGGGATTTCCGGCTACGAGCAGTACTTC
d_gene: NA
abundance: NA
v_gene: TRBV6-1
len: 15
j_gene: TRBJ2-7

CDR3aa: CASSLQTGSSYEQYF
CDR3nt: TGTGCCAGCAGCCTCCAGACAGGTAGCTCCTACGAGCAGTACTTC
d_gene: NA
abundance: NA
v_gene: TRBV28
len: 15
j_gene: TRBJ2-7

CDR3aa: CASSSPGLYEQYF
CDR3nt: TGTGCCAGCAGTTCCCCGGGGCTCTACGAGCAGTACTTC
d_gene: NA
abundance: NA
v_gene: TRBV27
len: 13
j_gene: TRBJ2-7

CDR3aa: CASSIRNSGSPREQFF
CDR3nt: TGTGCCAGTAGTATTCGGAATAGCGGGAGTCCCCGTGAGCAGTTCTTC
d_gene: TRBD2
abundance: NA
v_gene: TRBV19
len: 16
j_gene: TRBJ2-1

CDR3aa: CASSQGPIYEQYF
CDR3nt: TGTGCCAGCAGCCAGGGACCAATCTACGAGCAGTACTTC
d_gene: NA
abundance: NA
v_gene: TRBV5-4
len: 13
j_gene: TRBJ2-7

CDR3aa: CASSSGVGGSASDF
CDR3nt: TGTGCCAGCAGCTCAGGAGTGGGTGGGAGCGCGAGCGACTTC
d_gene: NA
abundance: NA
v_gene: TRBV9
len: 14
j_gene: TRBJ1-2